These 18 T cell receptor beta chains originate from one sample sequenced in a study of metastatic and nonmetastatic thyroid tumors. The entire patient cohort was treatment-naive prior to thyroid surgery. TCRdb redid the clone calls on the PCR reads using MiXCR. Of fewer than 15,000 clones listed, roughly 29% are singletons. Source material: tumor tissue. The receptor set was obtained from a female donor with papillary thyroid cancer or a benign thyroid nodule (not recorded which). Some clones in this sample may be carry-over from other donors' samples.

This clone was seen ten or more times. This chain joins TRBV9 and TRBJ1-1, with TRBD1 matching 7 bases. The CDR3 is made up of 14 amino acids. Germline values: CDR1 SGDLS, CDR2 YYNGEE. Trimming took 4 bases from V and 3 from J; bases not matched to a gene: 6. The CDR3 DNA sequence: TGTGCCAGCAGCCCTAATACAGGGGACACTGAAGCTTTCTTT. It codes for CASSPNTGDTEAFF.

This clone was seen many times. The chain is built from TRBV3-1 and TRBJ2-3, with D uncertain. The V gene's germline CDR1 is LGHDT and CDR2 YNNKEL (reference sequence). Between the trimmed V and J ends, which lost 5 bases and 1 base, there was a span of 10 bases. This CDR3 has 14 residues. CDR3 DNA sequence: TGTGCCAGCAGCACGAAACCGGGCACAGATACGCAGTATTTT. Translation gives CASSTKPGTDTQYF.

The chain uses TRBV20-1 and TRBJ1-2; maybe TRBD1 (6 bases). The length of the CDR3 is 17 residues. The V end lost 0 bases, the J end lost 7 bases, and 24 bases lay between the germline ends. Germline V gene data show CDR1 as DFQATT and CDR2 as SNEGSKA (reference sequence). CDR3 protein: CSARDLNREEVVGGYTF. CDR3 bases: TGCAGTGCTAGAGATTTAAACAGGGAGGAGGTGGTGGGTGGCTACACCTTC.

This clone is medium-sized by share. This chain uses TRBV28 with TRBJ2-1; D perhaps matches TRBD2 (6 bases). This CDR3 contains 14 residues. Trimming left V 8 bases short and J 8 bases short, with 19 bases between. Germline V gives CDR1 MDHEN, CDR2 SYDVKM. CDR3 in amino acids: CASSGLRDLDEQFF. The CDR3 nucleotides are TGTGCCAGCTCGGGGCTGCGGGATTTGGATGAGCAGTTCTTC. Filled out from reference TRBV28 and TRBJ2-1, the complete variable domain reads DVKVTQSSRYLVKRTGEKVFLECVQDMDHENMFWYRQDPGLGLRLIYFSYDVKMKEKGDIPEGYSVSREKKERFSLILESASTNQTSMYLCASSGLRDLDEQFFGPGTRLTVL.

In its sample, this clone ranks as medium-sized. This chain uses TRBV6-1 with TRBJ1-5; D not resolved. V lost 6 bases, J lost 0 bases, and 9 bases lay in between. CDR3 length equals 14 residues. Germline CDR1 and CDR2: MNHNS and SASEGT. The chain's CDR3 is CASSREASNQPQHF. In DNA form, the CDR3 reads TGTGCCAGCAGCCGAGAGGCTAGCAATCAGCCCCAGCATTTT.

Sample share makes this clone medium-sized. The V and J genes are TRBV5-1 and TRBJ2-7; 8 bases line up with TRBD2. Trimming removed 0 bases from V and 0 bases from J; junction bases left unmatched: 8. Germline assignment: CDR1 SGHRS and CDR2 YFSETQ. CDR3 size: 17 residues. CDR3 nucleotide sequence: TGCGCCAGCAGCTTGGCGGGAGGGGCGGGGGGCTCCTACGAGCAGTACTTC. This codes for CASSLAGGAGGSYEQYF.

This clone occurred many times. The chain is built from TRBV25-1 and TRBJ2-7, with D perhaps matching TRBD2 (5 bases). The CDR3 spans 13 residues. Germline loops: CDR1 MGHDK, CDR2 SYGVNS. V lost 7 bases and J lost 5, with 15 bases in between. Here the CDR3 reads CASTRPGSNEQYF. The CDR3 DNA follows: TGTGCCAGCACCCGGCCGGGGTCCAACGAGCAGTACTTC.

The chain employs TRBV30 and TRBJ1-2; possibly TRBD1 for D (6 bases). Trimming cost V 1 base and J 4 bases, with 10 bases left between them. This CDR3 has 13 residues. Germline assignment: CDR1 GTSNPN and CDR2 SVGIG (reference sequence). This chain's CDR3 is CAWSGQGSYGYTF. CDR3 nucleotide sequence: TGTGCCTGGAGTGGTCAGGGGAGCTATGGCTACACCTTC. The whole variable domain, filled in from reference TRBV30 and TRBJ1-2, reads SQTIHQWPATLVQPVGSPLSLECTVEGTSNPNLYWYRQAAGRGLQLLFYSVGIGQISSEVPQNLSASRPQDRQFILSSKKLLLSDSGFYLCAWSGQGSYGYTFGSGTRLTVV.

This chain joins TRBV7-9 and TRBJ2-7; D perhaps matches TRBD2 (6 bases). The ends were cut back, 6 bases at V and 0 bases at J, with 15 bases in the middle. This CDR3 spans 15 amino acids. Germline V CDR1 and CDR2: SEHNR, FQNEAQ (reference sequence). CDR3 in DNA: TGTGCCAGCAGTTCTCTGGGTAGCGGCTCCTACGAGCAGTACTTC. Protein: CASSSLGSGSYEQYF.

Remarks on this clone: At one boundary the junction diverges from the germline segment, which might be a read error. The genes are TRBV4-1 and TRBJ1-2; maybe TRBD1 (6 bases). This CDR3 contains 15 residues. Germline V gene data show CDR1 as MGHRA and CDR2 as YSYEKL. The CDR3 loop is CASIQERGLGYGYTF. The CDR3 region has the DNA TGCGCCAGCATCCAAGAACGGGGGCTGGGCTATGGCTACACATTC.

By proportion, this clone is medium-sized. This chain connects TRBV12-3 or TRBV12-4 to TRBJ2-1; 8 bases match TRBD2. Trimming at V came to 7 bases and at J to 12 bases, leaving 8 bases not matched to a gene. The CDR3 sequence is 12 residues long. Written as DNA, the CDR3 is TGTGCCAGCACCGGGGGGGGGCCCGGGCAGTTCTTC. Translating it yields CASTGGGPGQFF.

This clone has a handful of counts. The chain joins TRBV7-6 to TRBJ2-3; D is unresolved. CDR3 length: 12 residues. The ends were cut back, 5 bases at V and 0 bases at J, with 3 bases in the middle. The germline V gene has CDR1 SGHVS and CDR2 FNYEAQ. CDR3 bases: TGTGCCAGCAGCGTTAGCACAGATACGCAGTATTTT. This sequence encodes CASSVSTDTQYF.

The chain has TRBV12-3 or TRBV12-4 and TRBJ1-6; D is perhaps TRBD1 (5 bases). Deletions cut 2 bases from V and 7 bases from J, with 18 bases between. This CDR3 is built from 17 residues. CDR3 nucleotides: TGTGCCAGCAGTTTAAGGGCGCGGGGCGAAGGCAATTCACCCCTCCACTTT. This gives the protein CASSLRARGEGNSPLHF.

This clone was recorded at least ten times. The chain is built from TRBV9 and TRBJ2-3; 9 nucleotides line up with TRBD2. Germline V gene data show CDR1 as SGDLS and CDR2 as YYNGEE. CDR3 length: 16 residues. The V gene end was trimmed by 1 base and the J gene end by 4 bases; junction bases not matched to a gene: 7. The CDR3 sequence is CASSVWSSGGSDTQYF. DNA for the CDR3: TGTGCCAGCAGCGTATGGAGTAGCGGGGGATCAGATACGCAGTATTTT.

This clone was recorded many times. The rearrangement uses TRBV19 and TRBJ1-5; D is unresolved. The CDR3 is 16 residues long. Germline lookup yields CDR1 LNHDA and CDR2 SQIVND (reference sequence). V dropped 3 bases and J dropped 4 bases, with 16 bases sitting between them. The DNA for the CDR3 is TGTGCCAGTAGTATGATAGGGTCCTACCAGAATCAGCCCCAGCATTTT. Its translation is CASSMIGSYQNQPQHF.

This clone was seen many times. The chain carries TRBV14 and TRBJ2-1; perhaps TRBD1 as D (6 bases). Per the germline V gene, CDR1 is SGHDN and CDR2 is FVKESK. The CDR3 is 14 residues long. V was trimmed by 0 bases and J by 4 bases, leaving 7 bases between them. CDR3 in amino acids: CASSQDQGYNEQFF. CDR3 coding DNA: TGTGCCAGCAGCCAAGATCAGGGGTACAATGAGCAGTTCTTC.

This clone qualifies as medium-sized. This rearrangement joins TRBV6-2 or TRBV6-3 to TRBJ1-5; D ambiguous. CDR3 size: 12 residues. Germline loops: CDR1 MNHEY, CDR2 SVGEGT. The V and J ends lost 5 bases and 9 bases respectively, with 11 bases between them. DNA for the CDR3: TGTGCCAGCAGTCGACCATTGAGGCCCCAGCATTTT. Amino acids: CASSRPLRPQHF.

This clone was picked up many times. V and J are TRBV4-2 and TRBJ2-3, with 11 bases matching TRBD2. The CDR3 covers 16 residues. V trimming: 4 bases; J trimming: 5 bases; junction bases outside the gene matches: 8. The V gene's germline CDR1 is LGHNA and CDR2 YNFKEQ. The CDR3 bases are TGTGCCAGCAGCCTCCTTAGCGGGGGGGCCGTAGATACGCAGTATTTT. Amino acid sequence: CASSLLSGGAVDTQYF.